This T cell receptor beta chain was recorded in a study of beta chain features in type 1 diabetes. General study points: Individuals with type 1 diabetes displayed fewer insertions and more deletions at VDJ junctions.

TCRB transcripts that were expressed got sequenced, as all of the isolated RNA had been reverse transcribed. Clones were read by immunoSEQ multiplex PCR, and TCRdb kept only the in-frame ones, dropping some. This table holds approximately 330,000 clones, roughly 11% found once. Germline CDR1 and CDR2: LNHNV and YYDKDF (reference sequence). There are 12 residues in the CDR3. V gave up 4 bases and J gave up 0 bases, with 3 bases separating them. CD45RO/CCR7/CD25/CD127/CD95/CD27 separated CD4+ naive, central memory, regulatory and stem cell-like memory cells by sorting. A few counts support this clone. Its antigen is not identified.

The chain is built from TRBV15 and TRBJ2-5; no clear D gene. Sequencing input: naive CD4+ T cells from blood. This receptor was obtained from a woman in her 30s in good health. The DNA of the CDR3 is TGTGCCACCAGCACGTACCAAGAGACCCAGTACTTC. Its translation: CATSTYQETQYF.